One and the same sample provided the 9 T cell receptor beta chains below, sequenced in a study of T cell repertoires in cytomegalovirus infection. One entry per CDR3 protein, called by TCRdb with MiXCR from the reads. The sample includes roughly 500,000 distinct CDR3 sequences, approximately 16% of them seen just once. Sequenced material: CD8+ T cells from PBMCs. These receptors were collected from a human donor in good health (CMV status not recorded). Some clones in this sample may be carry-over from other donors' samples.

The table lists this clonotype with a few counts. The genes are TRBV6-6 and TRBJ1-4; D remains ambiguous. Trimming stripped 5 bases from V and 6 bases from J, with 13 bases between. Per germline, CDR1 MNHNY and CDR2 SVGAGI (reference sequence). The CDR3 consists of 14 residues. CDR3 sequence: CASSTRRRDEKLFF. The CDR3 nucleotides are TGTGCCAGCAGTACCCGCAGAAGAGATGAAAAACTGTTTTTT.

This clonotype was seen many times. J is TRBJ1-6 and V is TRBV7-9, with 9 bases fitting TRBD1. CDR1 and CDR2 (germline): SEHNR, FQNEAQ (reference sequence). The trim removed 9 bases at V and 7 bases at J, leaving 7 bases unmatched. The CDR3 is made up of 14 amino acids. DNA of the CDR3: TGTGCCAGTTTACGGGACAGGGAAAATTCACCCCTCCACTTT. This encodes CASLRDRENSPLHF.

This chain links TRBV5-1 with TRBJ2-1; TRBD2 matches 7 bases. V shed 4 bases and J 7 bases; nucleotides not matched to a gene: 5. The CDR3 has 13 residues. Germline loops: CDR1 SGHRS, CDR2 YFSETQ. Here the CDR3 DNA reads TGCGCCAGCAGCGATCGGGGGGTTAATGAGCAGTTCTTC. This gives the protein CASSDRGVNEQFF.

The rearrangement uses TRBV19 and TRBJ2-7, with D maybe TRBD1 (6 bases). Germline loops: CDR1 LNHDA, CDR2 SQIVND (reference sequence). CDR3 length: 14 residues. Trimming removed 3 bases at V and 2 bases at J, with 11 bases between. The CDR3 loop is CASSIQGSTYEQYF. The DNA for the CDR3 is TGTGCCAGTAGTATTCAGGGGTCGACCTACGAGCAGTACTTC.

The chain recombines TRBV20-1 with TRBJ1-5; 7 positions match TRBD1. V lost 0 bases and J lost 7; bases outside the gene matches: 3. Germline-derived CDR1 and CDR2 are DFQATT and SNEGSKA (reference sequence). The CDR3 runs to 13 residues. CDR3: CSAREGGEQPQHF. Written as DNA, the CDR3 is TGCAGTGCTAGAGAAGGGGGCGAGCAGCCCCAGCATTTT.

About this clonotype itself: The CDR3 ends on some other residue instead of the conserved phenylalanine or tryptophan, so this is likely a read error. The chain has TRBV9 and TRBJ2-1, with 15 bases lining up with TRBD2. The ends lost 3 bases at V and 6 bases at J; junction bases unmatched: 13. The CDR3 consists of 19 residues. The V gene's germline CDR1 is SGDLS and CDR2 YYNGEE. The DNA for the CDR3 is TGTGCCAGCAGCGGAGGACTAGCGGGAGGGGGGGGGAGGGTCAATGAGCAGTTCTTA. Amino acids: CASSGGLAGGGGRVNEQFL.

This clonotype was seen repeatedly, ten times or more. The J gene is TRBJ2-1, the V gene TRBV12-3 or TRBV12-4; tentative D call: TRBD1 (5 bases). Trimming cost V 7 bases and J 11 bases, with 15 bases left between them. This CDR3 region has 12 residues. The CDR3: CASTPNGHQQFF. In DNA, the CDR3 is TGTGCCAGCACCCCCAATGGACACCAGCAGTTCTTC.

V usage is TRBV27 and J usage is TRBJ1-1, with D unresolved. Germline V lookup: CDR1 MNHEY, CDR2 SMNVEV (reference sequence). V was trimmed by 6 bases and J by 3 bases, leaving 14 bases between them. There are 14 residues in the CDR3. CDR3 amino acids: CASSRTLGHTEAFF. CDR3 nucleotides: TGTGCCAGCAGCCGGACCCTAGGACACACTGAAGCTTTCTTT.

This clonotype has ten or more counts. CDR3 sequence (DNA): TGTGCCAGCACCCCTGGGAGGGGCTTTAATGGCTACACCTTC. Translating gives CASTPGRGFNGYTF. This rearrangement joins TRBV27 to TRBJ1-2, with D maybe TRBD1 (5 bases). The V end was cut by 7 bases, the J end by 6 bases, with 18 bases between. The germline V gene has CDR1 MNHEY and CDR2 SMNVEV (reference sequence). The CDR3 loop spans 14 amino acids.